Each of the 15 T cell receptor beta chains below was sequenced from the same sample in a study of cytomegalovirus exposure and HLA in healthy donors listed by TCRdb under 2017. Receptor amplification or capture employed the immunoSEQ multiplex PCR assay. For the multiplex PCR, a mixture combining 60 forward primers for TCR Vbeta segments and 13 reverse primers for TCR Jbeta segments was used. The table was pulled from immuneACCESS by TCRdb, which kept in-frame rearrangements only. Such tables lose some clones; where checked, under half of the loss comes from unresolved V genes, and the rest has no known cause. This sample's table has entries for about 130,000 clones. Of the sample, 1.5% to 2% is held by the ten largest clones. The sample was PBMCs. The receptors here all came from a woman aged 60-75 years in good health and CMV-seronegative.

The V gene is TRBV7-9, the J gene TRBJ1-6, with D hard to call. The CDR3 length is 16 residues. Trimming removed 2 bases from V and 10 bases from J, with 18 bases in between. In germline, CDR1 is SEHNR, CDR2 FQNEAQ (reference sequence). The CDR3 DNA is TGTGCCAGCAGCTTAATGTGGTGGCCCAATCCCTCACCCCTCCACTTT. Protein: CASSLMWWPNPSPLHF.

The V and J genes are TRBV5-1 and TRBJ2-3; 11 nucleotides agree with TRBD1. Trimming at V came to 4 bases and at J to 4 bases, leaving 5 bases not matched to a gene. CDR3 size: 15 residues. From germline, CDR1 is SGHRS and CDR2 YFSETQ. The CDR3 loop reads CASSEGTGGADTQYF. The CDR3 nucleotides read TGCGCCAGCAGCGAGGGGACAGGGGGGGCAGATACGCAGTATTTT.

The chain couples TRBV6-8 to TRBJ1-1, with D possibly matching TRBD1 (6 bases). Deletions cut 6 bases from V and 5 bases from J, with 25 bases between. This CDR3 region has 17 residues. CDR1 is MNHGY, CDR2 SAAAGT, per germline. CDR3 loop: CASRTGPEYRMRTEAFF. The CDR3 region has the DNA TGTGCCAGCAGAACAGGGCCTGAGTATCGTATGAGGACTGAAGCTTTCTTT.

The chain couples TRBV7-9 to TRBJ2-1; 7 positions match TRBD1. V was pared by 4 bases and J by 5 bases, with 11 bases of the junction left unmatched. The germline gives CDR1 SEHNR, CDR2 FQNEAQ (reference sequence). CDR3 length: 16 residues. The CDR3 DNA is TGTGCCAGCAGCTCAGACAGGGCCCCTCTCCACAATGAGCAGTTCTTC. Translating it yields CASSSDRAPLHNEQFF.

This chain connects TRBV7-3 to TRBJ2-5, with 12 bases fitting TRBD2. This CDR3 is built from 16 residues. The germline V gene has CDR1 SGHTA and CDR2 FQGTGA. V dropped 5 bases and J dropped 2; count of bases not matched to a gene: 6. The CDR3 DNA is TGTGCCAGCAGCCCTGGGACTAGCGGGTTTCAAGAGACCCAGTACTTC. Translating gives CASSPGTSGFQETQYF.

The chain has TRBV25-1 and TRBJ1-6; 9 nucleotides match TRBD1. This CDR3 is 15 amino acids long. The V gene end was trimmed by 8 bases and the J gene end by 8 bases; junction bases not matched to a gene: 10. From germline, CDR1 is MGHDK and CDR2 SYGVNS. The CDR3 DNA reads TGTGCCAGCCCGACGATCCGGGACAGGGATTCACCCCTCCACTTT. Amino acids: CASPTIRDRDSPLHF.

The V gene is TRBV28, the J gene TRBJ1-1; maybe TRBD1 (6 bases). Looked up from germline, CDR1 is MDHEN and CDR2 is SYDVKM. V dropped 1 base and J dropped 8 bases, with 14 bases sitting between them. CDR3 length: 14 residues. The CDR3 loop is CASSLLRTALEAFF. Here the CDR3 DNA reads TGTGCCAGCAGTTTATTAAGGACAGCGCTCGAAGCTTTCTTT.

This chain uses TRBV2 with TRBJ2-3, with D maybe TRBD1 (5 bases). The CDR3 is 15 amino acids. Germline V CDR1 and CDR2: SNHLY, FYNNEI. The germline V and J ends were trimmed by 8 bases and 0 bases, with 15 bases remaining between them. This chain's CDR3 is CASSQGRVSTDTQYF. CDR3 in DNA: TGTGCCAGCTCGCAGGGCCGTGTAAGCACAGATACGCAGTATTTT.

CDR3 loop: CASSFGGDRGRPQHF. CDR3 sequence (DNA): TGTGCCAGCAGTTTCGGCGGGGACAGGGGACGGCCCCAGCATTTT. This chain joins TRBV28 and TRBJ1-5, with 10 bases that match TRBD1. The V and J ends lost 3 bases and 9 bases, in that order; junction bases with no gene match: 8. The CDR3 totals 15 residues. From germline, CDR1 is MDHEN and CDR2 SYDVKM.

The rearrangement joins TRBV30 to TRBJ2-7; 7 bases are shared with TRBD2. Germline-derived CDR1 and CDR2 are GTSNPN and SVGIG (reference sequence). V lost 4 bases, J lost 3 bases, and 6 bases stayed unmatched. The CDR3 covers 13 residues. The CDR3 reads CAWNPSGNYEQYF. The DNA of the CDR3 is TGTGCCTGGAATCCCAGCGGGAACTACGAGCAGTACTTC.

The chain links TRBV27 to TRBJ2-7; 12 positions match TRBD2. This CDR3 region has 15 residues. The V segment lost 4 bases and the J segment 7 bases; nucleotides outside the gene matches: 8. CDR1 MNHEY and CDR2 SMNVEV come from the germline V gene (reference sequence). This chain's CDR3 is CASSSLAGGPSEQYF. CDR3 DNA: TGTGCCAGCAGTTCTCTAGCGGGAGGGCCGAGTGAGCAGTACTTC.

V and J are TRBV7-9 and TRBJ2-1; 11 bases are shared with TRBD2. The germline V gene has CDR1 SEHNR and CDR2 FQNEAQ (reference sequence). The trim removed 6 bases at V and 6 bases at J, leaving 16 bases unmatched. The CDR3 sequence is 18 residues long. CDR3 DNA sequence: TGTGCCAGCAGTCCGGACCCATTAGCGGGAGGGCCCCGCAATGAGCAGTTCTTC. This sequence encodes CASSPDPLAGGPRNEQFF.

The chain combines TRBV19 with TRBJ2-1, with 12 bases matching TRBD2. The CDR3 is 15 residues long. Germline V gene data show CDR1 as LNHDA and CDR2 as SQIVND (reference sequence). V trimming: 4 bases; J trimming: 6 bases; junction bases outside the gene matches: 4. In DNA form, the CDR3 reads TGTGCCAGTAGTACCCTAGCGGGAGGGCCCAATGAGCAGTTCTTC. As protein: CASSTLAGGPNEQFF.

The gene calls are TRBV5-1 and TRBJ2-2; 8 nucleotides line up with TRBD1. Looked up from germline, CDR1 is SGHRS and CDR2 is YFSETQ. The CDR3 totals 15 residues. V lost 4 bases, J lost 4 bases, and 6 bases stayed unmatched. The CDR3, as DNA: TGCGCCAGCAGCGCCGGGACAGGTGTCACCGGGGAGCTGTTTTTT. It is translated as CASSAGTGVTGELFF.

V is TRBV19 and J is TRBJ1-5; D remains unclear. V lost 7 bases and J lost 4, with 14 bases in between. Germline V lookup: CDR1 LNHDA, CDR2 SQIVND (reference sequence). The CDR3 is made up of 14 amino acids. Written as DNA, the CDR3 is TGTGCCAGTAAAGTCGGAGCCTATAATCAGCCCCAGCATTTT. It is translated as CASKVGAYNQPQHF.